A single T cell receptor (beta chain) is shown here with its context. Study processing details: Amplified reference gene primers provided the basis for estimating nucleated cell counts. Generated by immunoSEQ multiplex PCR, the TCRdb table keeps only in-frame clones and is missing some. That table is the source of V, J and clone size, and D and trimming were worked out from the DNA. This sample has 60,000 to 85,000 clones; under 90% occur once, and the top ten carry over 15%. This sample was included in a study of blood T cell repertoires in COVID-19. Study details: Collection of acute and convalescent COVID-19 samples took place in the United States, Italy and Spain. T cells, B-cell-depleted T cells, or PBMCs supplied cDNA or gDNA.

V dropped 2 bases and J dropped 3 bases, with 14 bases sitting between them. Germline-derived CDR1 and CDR2 are MNHNS and SASEGT. The CDR3 is 15 residues long. The rearrangement links TRBV6-1 to TRBJ2-7, with D tentatively TRBD1 (5 bases). This receptor was obtained from a man between 65 and 85 years old who had recovered from COVID-19. The sequenced material came from peripheral blood. The CDR3 region is CASSEIDSNLYEQYF. CDR3 in DNA: TGTGCCAGCAGTGAAATCGACAGTAACCTCTACGAGCAGTACTTC.